This T cell receptor beta chain was recorded in a study of neurological immune-mediated disorders. General study points: Multiple sclerosis patients had less TCR clonal expansion than even healthy controls, unlike HTLV-1-associated myelopathy.

Of note for this clonotype: Its matching antigen is unknown.

Time point described: longitudinal time-point 2. The unsorted libraries were prepared from 2 million PBMCs (stored at -80 C). The CDR3 is 15 residues long. Trimming shortened V by 2 bases and J by 0 bases, and 10 bases separated the two germline ends. Germline CDR1 is KGHSH and CDR2 is LQKENI. 5'RACE employing 10-nucleotide random UMIs yielded the cDNA. In TCRdb, the 5' RACE reads were re-called with MiXCR into one record per CDR3 protein. The sample lists roughly 60,000 distinct CDR3 sequences, more than 8% occurring once. The V and J genes are TRBV18 and TRBJ2-5, with unresolved D. Material for sequencing was PBMCs. The sequence was collected from a man aged 30 to 45 in good health. CDR3 DNA sequence: TGTGCCAGCTCACCAAGTATGTATAACCAAGAGACCCAGTACTTC. Its protein product is CASSPSMYNQETQYF.